These T cell receptor beta chains were read from a single sample in a study of shared clonotypes between healthy human individuals. Sequencing used immunoSEQ multiplex PCR; TCRdb keeps in-frame clones, though not all of them. The sample carries roughly 2 million clones, around 95% recorded once. The material sequenced was naive CD4+ T cells sorted from blood. All receptors come from a man aged 18 to 29 in good health. Both conserved end residues are trimmed from each CDR3. The D gene is left open where the match is weak.

cdr3_length v_call d_call cdr3_aa
12 TRBV10-3 NA AISESAFQETQY
13 TRBV2 NA ASREDGFSNQPQH
10 TRBV10-3 NA AISESSYEQY
14 TRBV18 TRBD1 ASSPTGGMNSYEQY
12 TRBV7-9 NA ASSLGLSDNEQF
11 TRBV2 TRBD2 ATMEREGETQY
11 TRBV27 NA AVTHRISYEQY
10 TRBV30 NA AWAGGPNEQF
10 TRBV29-1 NA SVARGNTEAF
12 TRBV11-2 NA ASNIDGYNTEAF
13 TRBV2 TRBD1 ASSATGSPLGEQY
10 TRBV7-2 NA ASSSPTVGQY
13 TRBV6-6 NA ASSYVQSSNQPQH
12 TRBV7-2 TRBD2 ASSLILAGELRY
13 TRBV5-4 TRBD2 ASSLVAGGQETQY
12 TRBV11-2 TRBD2 ASRQLAGDGELF
13 TRBV6-5 NA ASSYAGNIGEKLF
13 TRBV5-4 NA ASRSETIVGTEAF
13 TRBV7-2 NA ASSLGQPGSGEAF
14 TRBV28 TRBD1 ASSFLWQGAGYEQY
11 TRBV7-3 NA ASSLDRNSPLH
9 TRBV6-1 TRBD1 ASSGGQGAL
12 TRBV7-9 TRBD1 AIRPGTGGYEQY
15 TRBV11-1 NA ASSLLTTGPLVDTQY
10 TRBV10-2 NA ASSEVTREAF
9 TRBV10-3 NA AIKTGTEAF
13 TRBV6-1 NA ASSEVAQAFYEQY
13 TRBV28 NA ASSPPGTYNSPLH